The 17 T cell receptor beta chains in this list originate from one sample, sequenced in a study of T-cell reconstitution after alpha-beta-depleted transplantation in children. Construction of the TCRbeta library involved unique molecular identifiers. TCRdb re-analysed the PCR reads in MiXCR, keeping a single row per CDR3 protein. This sample has 490,000 or so distinct CDR3 sequences, with 12% found just once. Source: PBMCs from the stem cell graft donor, taken from the stem cell graft. The receptors here all came from a human donor who donated a stem cell graft to a child with combined immunodeficiency.

This clonotype was counted at least ten times. This rearrangement joins TRBV12-3 or TRBV12-4 to TRBJ2-2, with no clear D. This CDR3 has 12 amino acids. V was clipped by 3 bases and J by 6 bases, with 5 bases between them. CDR3 protein: CASSLVSGELFF. CDR3 DNA: TGTGCCAGCAGTTTGGTGTCCGGGGAGCTGTTTTTT.

This rearrangement joins TRBV28 to TRBJ1-5; D is perhaps TRBD1 (6 bases). The CDR3 has 14 amino acids. Germline V gene data show CDR1 as MDHEN and CDR2 as SYDVKM. Trimming took off 7 bases at V and 7 bases at J, with 17 bases between the two ends. The CDR3 bases are TGTGCCAGCAACCACAGGGAAGGGATGCAGCCCCAGCATTTT. It encodes CASNHREGMQPQHF.

This clonotype was recorded many times. The V call is TRBV4-3, the J call TRBJ2-1; D may be TRBD2 (5 bases). V lost 0 bases to trimming and J lost 4 bases, with 13 bases between them. Germline lookup yields CDR1 LGHNA and CDR2 YSLEER. The CDR3 is made up of 16 amino acids. CDR3 region: CASSQDRVAPYNEQFF. The CDR3 DNA sequence: TGCGCCAGCAGCCAAGATAGGGTAGCGCCTTACAATGAGCAGTTCTTC.

As to this clonotype: Compared with germline, one end of the junction differs, possibly owing to a read error. The CDR3 region is CAGSAGKSGANVLTF. The CDR3 DNA reads TGTGCCGGCAGTGCCGGGAAGTCTGGGGCCAACGTCCTGACTTTC. The chain recombines TRBV12-3 or TRBV12-4 with TRBJ2-6, with a tentative D call TRBD2 (5 bases). There are 15 residues in the CDR3.

The chain employs TRBV3-1 and TRBJ2-2, with TRBD2 as a possible D gene (5 bases). Germline CDR1 is LGHDT and CDR2 is YNNKEL (reference sequence). The CDR3 runs 14 residues. The germline V and J ends were trimmed by 4 bases and 7 bases, with 13 bases remaining between them. CDR3 DNA: TGTGCCAGCAGCCTCCGGGGAGAGCACGGGGAGCTGTTTTTT. It translates to CASSLRGEHGELFF.

This clonotype was seen at least ten times. The J gene is TRBJ1-5, the V gene TRBV5-6; D perhaps matches TRBD1 (5 bases). The CDR3 sequence is 14 residues long. Looked up from germline, CDR1 is SGHDT and CDR2 is YYEEEE. Trimming pared 4 bases from V and 5 bases from J, leaving 13 bases between. The DNA of the CDR3 is TGTGCCAGCAGCACACAGGACATAGATCAGCCCCAGCATTTT. Protein: CASSTQDIDQPQHF.

This clonotype was counted a single time. This chain links TRBV19 with TRBJ2-3; no definite D call. The V and J ends lost 3 bases and 0 bases respectively, with 10 bases between them. The germline CDR1 and CDR2 sequences are LNHDA and SQIVND (reference sequence). The CDR3 spans 15 residues. CDR3 loop: CASSILFLSTDTQYF. For the CDR3, the DNA is TGTGCCAGTAGTATTTTGTTCCTCAGCACAGATACGCAGTATTTT.

This clonotype was seen ten or more times. The chain has TRBV12-3 or TRBV12-4 and TRBJ2-6; D may correspond to TRBD1 or TRBD2 (5 bases each). The CDR3 has 16 amino acids. Between the trimmed V and J ends, which lost 2 bases and 1 base, there was a span of 9 bases. This chain's CDR3 is CASSLLGGSGANVLTF. The CDR3 nucleotides are TGTGCCAGCAGTTTACTTGGGGGATCTGGGGCCAACGTCCTGACTTTC.

This clonotype was observed a few times. The CDR3 sequence: CASSPLLRRGAKNIQYF. The CDR3 coding sequence is TGTGCCAGCAGTCCACTTCTAAGAAGGGGGGCCAAAAACATTCAGTACTTC. The rearrangement uses TRBV6-2 or TRBV6-3 and TRBJ2-4, with a tentative D call TRBD1 (6 bases). The CDR3 is made up of 17 amino acids. V dropped 5 bases and J dropped 1 base, with 18 bases sitting between them. Germline loops: CDR1 MNHEY, CDR2 SVGEGT.

This clonotype was counted only a few times. This chain links TRBV29-1 with TRBJ2-7; 7 bases align to TRBD2. Germline V gene lookup returns CDR1 SQVTM and CDR2 ANQGSEA. CDR3 length: 13 amino acids. Trimming removed 5 bases from V and 3 bases from J; junction bases left unmatched: 7. The CDR3: CSVRYTSDYEQYF. Written as DNA, the CDR3 is TGCAGCGTTAGATATACTAGCGACTACGAGCAGTACTTC.

This rearrangement joins TRBV20-1 to TRBJ1-6; no reliable D call. Germline CDR1 and CDR2: DFQATT and SNEGSKA (reference sequence). The CDR3 totals 16 residues. Deletions cut 0 bases from V and 4 bases from J, with 13 bases between. The CDR3 reads CSAREGYVGYNSPLHF. The CDR3 nucleotides are TGCAGTGCTAGAGAAGGATATGTAGGGTATAATTCACCCCTCCACTTT.

This clonotype was picked up many times. J is TRBJ2-2 and V is TRBV12-3 or TRBV12-4, with 9 bases matching TRBD2. V was clipped by 6 bases and J by 7 bases; unmatched bases: 9. This CDR3 spans 15 amino acids. The CDR3, as DNA: TGTGCCAGCAGAGGGGGTAGCGGGAGTCACGGGGAGCTGTTTTTT. Translation gives CASRGGSGSHGELFF.

This clonotype was counted ten times or more. This chain joins TRBV12-3 or TRBV12-4 and TRBJ2-1; D unresolved. The CDR3 covers 11 residues. Trimming removed 3 bases from V and 9 bases from J, with 6 bases in between. The CDR3 nucleotides are TGTGCCAGCAGTTTTTTCGGTGAGCAGTTCTTC. This gives the protein CASSFFGEQFF.

This clonotype showed up many times. V gene TRBV7-3 combines with J gene TRBJ2-1; TRBD2 matches at 7 bases. The CDR3 spans 23 residues. V dropped 3 bases and J dropped 0; count of bases not matched to a gene: 26. Germline values: CDR1 SGHTA, CDR2 FQGTGA. CDR3: CASSFGFDPGPSSRGSSYNEQFF. The CDR3 DNA reads TGTGCCAGCAGCTTTGGGTTTGACCCTGGGCCCTCCTCGCGGGGGAGCTCCTACAATGAGCAGTTCTTC. The entire variable domain, with the rest obtained from reference TRBV7-3 and TRBJ2-1, is as follows: GAGVSQTPSNKVTEKGKYVELRCDPISGHTALYWYRQSLGQGPEFLIYFQGTGAADDSGLPNDRFFAVRPEGSVSTLKIQRTERGDSAVYLCASSFGFDPGPSSRGSSYNEQFFGPGTRLTVL.

This clonotype was found a few times. J is TRBJ1-2 and V is TRBV2; tentatively, D is TRBD1 (5 bases). V lost 8 bases to trimming and J lost 1 base, with 11 bases between them. Germline CDR1 reads SNHLY; CDR2 reads FYNNEI. This CDR3 region has 13 residues. The DNA for the CDR3 is TGTGCCAGCGCGGGGCAAATTAACTATGGCTACACCTTC. This translates into CASAGQINYGYTF.

J is TRBJ1-3 and V is TRBV4-2; D is uncertain. Germline CDR1 is LGHNA and CDR2 is YNFKEQ. V lost 2 bases and J lost 2, with 10 bases in between. The CDR3 is 15 residues long. The CDR3 bases are TGTGCCAGCAGCCAAACGGAAGGCCCTGGAAACACCATATATTTT. This encodes CASSQTEGPGNTIYF.

The rearrangement links TRBV12-3 or TRBV12-4 to TRBJ2-1; 10 bases fit TRBD2. V was pared by 4 bases and J by 9 bases, with 9 bases of the junction left unmatched. The CDR3 covers 15 residues. The CDR3 reads CASSYASGSIGEQFF. The CDR3 DNA reads as TGTGCCAGCAGTTATGCTAGCGGGAGTATTGGTGAGCAGTTCTTC.